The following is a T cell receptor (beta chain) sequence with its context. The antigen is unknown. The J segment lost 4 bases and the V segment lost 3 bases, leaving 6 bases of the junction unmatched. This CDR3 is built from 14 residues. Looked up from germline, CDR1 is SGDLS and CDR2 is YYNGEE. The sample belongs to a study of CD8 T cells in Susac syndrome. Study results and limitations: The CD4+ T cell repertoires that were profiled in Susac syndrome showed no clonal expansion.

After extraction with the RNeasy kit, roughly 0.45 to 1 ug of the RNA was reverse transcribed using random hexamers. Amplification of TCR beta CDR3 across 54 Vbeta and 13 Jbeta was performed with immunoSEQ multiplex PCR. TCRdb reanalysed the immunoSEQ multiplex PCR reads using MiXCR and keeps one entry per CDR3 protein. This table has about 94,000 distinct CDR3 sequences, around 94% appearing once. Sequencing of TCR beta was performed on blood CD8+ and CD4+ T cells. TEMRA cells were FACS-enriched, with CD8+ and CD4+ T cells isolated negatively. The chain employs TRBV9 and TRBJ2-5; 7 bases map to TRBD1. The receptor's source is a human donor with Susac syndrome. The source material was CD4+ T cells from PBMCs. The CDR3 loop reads CASSARQGRETQYF. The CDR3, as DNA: TGTGCCAGCAGCGCACGACAGGGAAGAGAGACCCAGTACTTC.